This TCR beta chain was captured in a study of shared clonotypes between healthy human individuals. Broader study findings: Clonotype sharing among donors was thought likely to change with sequencing depth. Roughly 5% of naive CD4 clonotypes were common to a few donors.

With respect to this clone: Its specificity is not known.

V shed 8 bases and J shed 4 bases, with 17 bases lying between them. This CDR3 has 14 amino acids. Per germline, CDR1 MDHEN and CDR2 SYDVKM. At deep level, the assay was performed. Sequencing was performed with immunoSEQ multiplex PCR; in TCRdb, only in-frame clones are kept and a portion is missing. The table includes more than 2,000,000 clones, more than 80% detected once. The receptor comes from a man between 18 and 29 years old in good health. Some clones in this sample may be carry-over from other donors' samples. The sequenced sample was naive CD4+ T cells from PBMCs. Noted subset: CD45RA+ positively selected. V is TRBV28 and J is TRBJ1-1; perhaps TRBD1 as D (5 bases). DNA of the CDR3: TGTGCCAGCGCCCTAGGGGTGGGACCCACTGAAGCTTTCTTT. It specifies CASALGVGPTEAFF. Full variable domain (outside the CDR3, taken from reference TRBV28 and TRBJ1-1): DVKVTQSSRYLVKRTGEKVFLECVQDMDHENMFWYRQDPGLGLRLIYFSYDVKMKEKGDIPEGYSVSREKKERFSLILESASTNQTSMYLCASALGVGPTEAFFGQGTRLTVV.